The 20 T cell receptor beta chains below all came from one sample that was sequenced in a study of shared clonotypes between healthy human individuals. The table came from immunoSEQ multiplex PCR; TCRdb's copy has only in-frame clones and leaves some out. The top ten hold about 0.94% of the sample, which has about a million clones, 60% to 80% seen once. The specimen was memory CD4+ T cells from PBMCs. Indicated subset: CD45RA-negative fraction. The receptors shown here come from a young man in good health. Some clones in this sample may be carry-over from other donors' samples.

This clone was picked up a small number of times. The V gene is TRBV28, the J gene TRBJ2-7, with 12 nucleotides matching TRBD2. Per the germline V gene, CDR1 is MDHEN and CDR2 is SYDVKM. This CDR3 contains 13 residues. Unmatched junction bases numbered 7, after V lost 10 bases and J lost 6 bases. CDR3 nucleotide sequence: TGTGCCATTGGACTAGCGGGGACCCTCGAGCAGTACTTC. Residues: CAIGLAGTLEQYF.

This chain connects TRBV5-1 to TRBJ2-3; the D gene is possibly TRBD2 (5 bases). The V end lost 2 bases, the J end lost 2 bases, and 9 bases lay between the germline ends. The CDR3 has 14 residues. Germline V gives CDR1 SGHRS, CDR2 YFSETQ. The CDR3 is CASSLRDATDTQYF. The DNA for the CDR3 is TGCGCCAGCAGCTTACGGGATGCCACAGATACGCAGTATTTT.

In regard to this clone: This clone may be a read error of a much larger clone one base away. The J gene is TRBJ2-1, the V gene TRBV5-6, with no clear D. The V gene lost 2 bases and the J gene lost 12 bases, with 12 bases spanning the gap. The CDR3 extends over 12 amino acids. Germline lookup yields CDR1 SGHDT and CDR2 YYEEEE. CDR3 residues: CASSFTIDAQFF. The DNA for the CDR3 is TGTGCCAGCAGCTTTACGATAGATGCGCAGTTCTTC.

The gene calls are TRBV5-4 and TRBJ2-6; TRBD1 is a possible D gene (6 bases). CDR3 size: 17 residues. The V gene's germline CDR1 is SGHNT and CDR2 YYREEE (reference sequence). Deletions cut 0 bases from V and 0 bases from J, with 10 bases between. The CDR3 bases are TGTGCCAGCAGCTTGGGACAGGCCAACTCTGGGGCCAACGTCCTGACTTTC. This gives the protein CASSLGQANSGANVLTF.

The chain links TRBV2 to TRBJ2-3; D remains ambiguous. This CDR3 is built from 16 residues. The germline CDR1 and CDR2 sequences are SNHLY and FYNNEI. The V end lost 8 bases, the J end lost 6 bases, and 24 bases lay between the germline ends. CDR3 bases: TGTGCCAGCTCCGAGCGTGACTCCAGAGTCGGGGATACGCAGTATTTT. The encoded protein is CASSERDSRVGDTQYF.

With respect to this clone: Other nucleotide sequences in the sample specify the same CDR3. This sequence joins TRBV11-2 and TRBJ2-3, with D perhaps matching TRBD2 (5 bases). From germline, CDR1 is SGHAT and CDR2 FQNNGV. The CDR3 runs to 13 residues. V lost 0 bases and J 6 bases, leaving 7 bases between the germline ends. The CDR3 DNA sequence: TGTGCCAGCAGCTTAGATCCTAGCGATACGCAGTATTTT. It translates to CASSLDPSDTQYF.

The CDR3 reads CASSLHGNQPQHF. The CDR3 bases are TGTGCCAGCAGTTTACATGGCAATCAGCCCCAGCATTTT. This chain uses TRBV28 with TRBJ1-5, with D hard to call. V shed 2 bases and J shed 2 bases, with 4 bases lying between them. CDR1 is MDHEN, CDR2 SYDVKM, per germline. The CDR3 runs 13 residues.

This sequence joins TRBV5-1 and TRBJ1-2; 7 bases agree with TRBD1. This CDR3 spans 14 amino acids. V lost 4 bases to trimming and J lost 5 bases; unmatched junction nucleotides: 8. CDR1 and CDR2 from the germline V gene are SGHRS and YFSETQ. CDR3 sequence: CASSVQGDEYGYTF. The CDR3 DNA reads TGCGCCAGCAGCGTTCAGGGGGATGAATATGGCTACACCTTC.

The chain combines TRBV5-8 with TRBJ1-5; D ambiguous. The V end was cut by 5 bases, the J end by 2 bases, with 8 bases between. The V gene's germline CDR1 is SGHTS and CDR2 YDEGEE. The CDR3 has 13 residues. Written as DNA, the CDR3 is TGTGCCAGCAGGATGCTTGGCAATCAGCCCCAGCATTTT. This sequence encodes CASRMLGNQPQHF.

The chain joins TRBV29-1 to TRBJ1-4, with no clear D. The ends were cut back, 4 bases at V and 3 bases at J, with 6 bases in the middle. Germline V CDR1 and CDR2: SQVTM, ANQGSEA. The CDR3 totals 12 residues. The CDR3 protein is CSVGRANEKLFF. CDR3 in DNA: TGCAGCGTTGGGCGGGCTAATGAAAAACTGTTTTTT.

This clone was seen only a few times. V usage is TRBV5-1 and J usage is TRBJ1-1; D gene uncertain. Trimming cost V 0 bases and J 1 base, with 7 bases left between them. Germline loops: CDR1 SGHRS, CDR2 YFSETQ. CDR3 length: 14 residues. CDR3 region: CASSLVSGNTEAFF. CDR3 in DNA: TGCGCCAGCAGCTTGGTTTCGGGGAACACTGAAGCTTTCTTT.

V and J are TRBV5-1 and TRBJ2-7; D unresolved. The CDR3 runs to 15 residues. The V gene lost 0 bases and the J gene lost 2 bases, with 12 bases spanning the gap. Germline V gene lookup returns CDR1 SGHRS and CDR2 YFSETQ. This CDR3 is CASSLVSALTYEQYF. For the CDR3, the DNA is TGCGCCAGCAGCTTGGTTTCGGCATTGACCTACGAGCAGTACTTC.

The rearrangement links TRBV5-1 to TRBJ1-5; D not certain. The germline gives CDR1 SGHRS, CDR2 YFSETQ. This CDR3 is built from 17 residues. V lost 2 bases to trimming and J lost 0 bases, with 15 bases between them. DNA for the CDR3: TGCGCCAGCAGCTTTGTTCCGGCAGACTATAGCAATCAGCCCCAGCATTTT. It codes for CASSFVPADYSNQPQHF.

The chain joins TRBV7-2 to TRBJ2-7, with a possible D match to TRBD2 (6 bases). CDR3 length equals 14 residues. Germline V gives CDR1 SGHTA, CDR2 FQGNSA. Trimming took 0 bases from V and 5 from J, leaving 11 bases between them. CDR3 DNA: TGTGCCAGCAGCTTAGCCCGGGGGAGGAACGAGCAGTACTTC. This translates into CASSLARGRNEQYF.

As concerns this clone: The sample has other DNA sequences that encode this CDR3 too. This chain joins TRBV28 and TRBJ2-7, with unresolved D. CDR1 and CDR2 (germline): MDHEN, SYDVKM. The CDR3 has 12 amino acids. V shed 6 bases and J shed 0 bases, with 6 bases lying between them. The CDR3 loop is CASSSSSYEQYF. Here the CDR3 DNA reads TGTGCCAGCAGCTCCAGCTCCTACGAGCAGTACTTC.

This chain links TRBV11-2 with TRBJ1-1; D may be TRBD1 (5 bases). This CDR3 has 17 amino acids. CDR1 is SGHAT and CDR2 is FQNNGV in the germline V gene. V was pared by 1 base and J by 0 bases, with 15 bases between. The CDR3 sequence: CASSLAPKGRMNTEAFF. DNA for the CDR3: TGTGCCAGCAGCTTAGCGCCAAAGGGACGGATGAACACTGAAGCTTTCTTT.

The genes are TRBV5-1 and TRBJ1-2; D uncertain. The germline V gene encodes CDR1 SGHRS and CDR2 YFSETQ. This CDR3 comprises 17 residues. V lost 0 bases and J 3 bases, leaving 18 bases between the germline ends. CDR3 residues: CASSLEDSGEADYGYTF. CDR3 DNA sequence: TGCGCCAGCAGCTTGGAAGATAGCGGGGAGGCTGACTATGGCTACACCTTC.

The chain employs TRBV5-5 and TRBJ2-7; D may be TRBD2 (5 bases). CDR1 SGHKS and CDR2 YYEKEE come from the germline V gene (reference sequence). Trimming pared 4 bases from V and 6 bases from J, leaving 8 bases between. This CDR3 has 11 amino acids. This CDR3 is CASSPEAEQYF. The CDR3 DNA follows: TGTGCCAGCAGCCCGGAGGCCGAGCAGTACTTC. The whole variable domain, filled in from reference TRBV5-5 and TRBJ2-7, reads DAGVTQSPTHLIKTRGQQVTLRCSPISGHKSVSWYQQVLGQGPQFIFQYYEKEERGRGNFPDRFSARQFPNYSSELNVNALLLGDSALYLCASSPEAEQYFGPGTRLTVT.

Comments on this clone: This sequence may be a read error, since a much larger clone differs from it by one base. The same CDR3 also results from other DNA sequences found in this sample. The chain employs TRBV6-1 and TRBJ1-4; 8 bases line up with TRBD1. This CDR3 spans 14 amino acids. CDR1 MNHNS and CDR2 SASEGT come from the germline V gene. The junction had 4 bases not matched to a gene; V was cut back by 3 bases and J by 7 bases. The CDR3 coding sequence is TGTGCCAGCAGTGAGGACAGGGTTTTTGAAAAACTGTTTTTT. Translation: CASSEDRVFEKLFF.

The chain joins TRBV5-1 to TRBJ2-3, with TRBD2 identical over 7 bases. V trimming: 0 bases; J trimming: 0 bases; junction bases outside the gene matches: 19. The germline CDR1 and CDR2 sequences are SGHRS and YFSETQ. CDR3 length: 21 amino acids. CDR3 nucleotides: TGCGCCAGCAGCTTGGGCCCTTTAAGAGCGGGGACCGCATCTAGCACAGATACGCAGTATTTT. This gives the protein CASSLGPLRAGTASSTDTQYF.